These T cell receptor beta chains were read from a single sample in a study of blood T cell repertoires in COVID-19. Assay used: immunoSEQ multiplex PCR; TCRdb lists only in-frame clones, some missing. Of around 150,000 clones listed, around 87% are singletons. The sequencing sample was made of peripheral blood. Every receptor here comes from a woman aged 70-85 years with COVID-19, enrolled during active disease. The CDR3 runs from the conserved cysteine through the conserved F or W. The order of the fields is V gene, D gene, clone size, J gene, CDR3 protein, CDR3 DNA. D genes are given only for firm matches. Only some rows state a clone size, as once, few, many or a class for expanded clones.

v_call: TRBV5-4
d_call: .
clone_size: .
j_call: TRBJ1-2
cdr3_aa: CASSRAGIDGYTF
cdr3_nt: TGTGCCAGCAGCAGGGCAGGGATCGATGGCTACACCTTC

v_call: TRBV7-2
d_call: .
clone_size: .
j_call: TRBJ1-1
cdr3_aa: CASSLGQNTEAFF
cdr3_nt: TGTGCCAGCAGCTTGGGACAGAACACTGAAGCTTTCTTT

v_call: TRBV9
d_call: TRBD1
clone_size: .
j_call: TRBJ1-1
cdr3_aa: CASSVDSPGTGAEAFF
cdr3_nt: TGTGCCAGCAGCGTAGATTCCCCCGGGACAGGGGCTGAAGCTTTCTTT

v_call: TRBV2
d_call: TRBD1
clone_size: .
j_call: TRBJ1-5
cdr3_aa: CASSEARGTGESWPQHF
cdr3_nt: TGTGCCAGCAGTGAGGCTCGCGGGACAGGGGAATCATGGCCCCAGCATTTT

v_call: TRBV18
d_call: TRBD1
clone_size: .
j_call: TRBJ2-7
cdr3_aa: CASSPDRVHEQYF
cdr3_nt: TGTGCCAGCTCACCGGACAGGGTCCACGAGCAGTACTTC

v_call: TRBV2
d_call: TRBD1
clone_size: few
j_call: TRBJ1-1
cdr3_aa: CASSVQGAENTEAFF
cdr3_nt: TGTGCCAGCAGTGTGCAGGGGGCAGAGAACACTGAAGCTTTCTTT

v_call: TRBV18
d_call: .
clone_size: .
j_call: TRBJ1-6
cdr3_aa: CASSAEQGSESPLHF
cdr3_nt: TGTGCCAGCTCAGCCGAACAGGGTTCAGAGTCACCCCTCCACTTT

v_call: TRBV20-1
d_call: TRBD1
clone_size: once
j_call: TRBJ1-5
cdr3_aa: CSASRTDRGRSQPQHF
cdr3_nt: TGCAGTGCTAGTAGAACAGACAGGGGAAGGAGTCAGCCCCAGCATTTT

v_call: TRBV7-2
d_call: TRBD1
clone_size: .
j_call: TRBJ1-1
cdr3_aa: CASRPTSGSGGQAFF
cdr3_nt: TGTGCCAGCAGACCCACCTCGGGGTCAGGGGGCCAAGCTTTCTTT

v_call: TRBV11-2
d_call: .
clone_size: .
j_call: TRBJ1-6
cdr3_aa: CASSLNRLSPLHF
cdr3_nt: TGTGCCAGCAGCCTGAACAGGCTCTCACCCCTCCACTTT

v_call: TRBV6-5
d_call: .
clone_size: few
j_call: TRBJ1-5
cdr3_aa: CASRYSNQPQHF
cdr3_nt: TGTGCCAGCAGGTATAGCAATCAGCCCCAGCATTTT

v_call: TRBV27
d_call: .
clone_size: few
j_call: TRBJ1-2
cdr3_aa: CAGCTNYGYTF
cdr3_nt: TGTGCCGGCTGTACTAACTATGGCTACACCTTC

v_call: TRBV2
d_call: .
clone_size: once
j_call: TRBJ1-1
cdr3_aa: CASSLRGRNTEAFF
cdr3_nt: TGTGCCAGCAGTCTCAGGGGAAGGAACACTGAAGCTTTCTTT

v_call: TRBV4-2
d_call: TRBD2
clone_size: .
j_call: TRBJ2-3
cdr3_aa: CASSRTSGGAVDTQYF
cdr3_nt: TGTGCCAGCAGCCGTACTAGCGGGGGGGCTGTAGATACGCAGTATTTT

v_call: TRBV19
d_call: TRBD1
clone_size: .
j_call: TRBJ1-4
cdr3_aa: CASSIDRDEKLFF
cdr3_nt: TGTGCCAGTAGTATTGACAGGGATGAAAAACTGTTTTTT

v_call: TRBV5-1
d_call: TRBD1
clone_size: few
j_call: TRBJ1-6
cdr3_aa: CASSLEVGTGGSPLHF
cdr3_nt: TGCGCCAGCAGCTTGGAAGTCGGGACAGGGGGTTCACCCCTCCACTTT

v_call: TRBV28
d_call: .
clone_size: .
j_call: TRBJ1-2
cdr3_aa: CASDASPGDYGYTF
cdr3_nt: TGTGCCAGCGACGCCTCCCCGGGGGACTATGGCTACACCTTC

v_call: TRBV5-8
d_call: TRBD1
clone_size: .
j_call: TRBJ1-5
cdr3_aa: CASSRRGQGYNQPQHF
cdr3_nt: TGTGCCAGCAGCCGGCGGGGACAGGGGTACAATCAGCCCCAGCATTTT

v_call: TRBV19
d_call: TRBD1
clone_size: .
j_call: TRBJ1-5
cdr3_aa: CASSTDREHQPQHF
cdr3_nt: TGTGCCAGTAGTACGGACAGGGAACATCAGCCCCAGCATTTT

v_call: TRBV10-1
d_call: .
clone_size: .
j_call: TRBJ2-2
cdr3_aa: CASSRENPIVGGELFF
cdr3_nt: TGCGCCAGCAGTCGGGAGAACCCCATAGTCGGCGGGGAGCTGTTTTTT

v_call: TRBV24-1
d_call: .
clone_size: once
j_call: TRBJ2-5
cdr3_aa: CATSSQETQYF
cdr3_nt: TGTGCCACCTCCTCCCAAGAGACCCAGTACTTC

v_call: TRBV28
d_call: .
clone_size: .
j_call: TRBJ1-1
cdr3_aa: CASSLPSESAFF
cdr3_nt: TGTGCCAGCAGCCTCCCGAGTGAGTCTGCTTTCTTT

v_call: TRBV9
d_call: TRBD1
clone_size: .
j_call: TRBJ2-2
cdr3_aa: CASSVFTGGTGELFF
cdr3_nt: TGTGCCAGCAGCGTTTTTACAGGGGGTACCGGGGAGCTGTTTTTT

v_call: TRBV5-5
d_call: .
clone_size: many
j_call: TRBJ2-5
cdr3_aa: CASSFAGTREETQYF
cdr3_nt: TGTGCCAGCAGCTTCGCCGGGACTCGAGAAGAGACCCAGTACTTC

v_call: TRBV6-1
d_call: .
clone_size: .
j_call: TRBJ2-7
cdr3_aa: CASSEDVRGYEQYF
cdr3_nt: TGTGCCAGCAGTGAAGACGTCAGGGGATACGAGCAGTACTTC

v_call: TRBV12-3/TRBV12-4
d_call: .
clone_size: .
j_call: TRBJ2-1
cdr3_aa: CASSSHQDSEQFF
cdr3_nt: TGTGCCAGCAGTTCGCACCAGGACAGCGAGCAGTTCTTC

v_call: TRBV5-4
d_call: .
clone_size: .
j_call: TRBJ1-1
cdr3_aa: CASSLERGVMNTEAFF
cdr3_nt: TGTGCCAGCAGCTTGGAACGCGGGGTTATGAACACTGAAGCTTTCTTT

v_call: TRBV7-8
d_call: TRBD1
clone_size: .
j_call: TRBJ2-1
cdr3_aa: CASSLALTGEKMGNEQFF
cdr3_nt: TGTGCCAGCAGCTTAGCGCTGACAGGGGAAAAAATGGGCAATGAGCAGTTCTTC

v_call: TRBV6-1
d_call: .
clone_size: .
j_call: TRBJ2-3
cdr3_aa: CASSDRKLGTDTQYF
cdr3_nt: TGTGCCAGCAGTGACAGGAAATTAGGCACAGATACGCAGTATTTT

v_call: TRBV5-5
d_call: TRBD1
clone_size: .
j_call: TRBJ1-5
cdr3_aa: CASSLSGTGINQPQHF
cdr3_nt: TGTGCCAGCAGCTTATCCGGGACAGGGATAAATCAGCCCCAGCATTTT

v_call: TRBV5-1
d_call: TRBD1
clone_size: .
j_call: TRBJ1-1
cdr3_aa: CASSLEPPGQNMNTEAFF
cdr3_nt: TGCGCCAGCAGCTTGGAACCTCCGGGACAGAACATGAACACTGAAGCTTTCTTT

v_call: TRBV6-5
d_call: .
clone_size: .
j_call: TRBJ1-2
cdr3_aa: CASRPTVNYGYTF
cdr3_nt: TGTGCCAGCAGGCCGACAGTTAACTATGGCTACACCTTC

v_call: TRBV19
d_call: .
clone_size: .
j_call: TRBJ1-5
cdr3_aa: CASSGTGSGQPQHF
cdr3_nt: TGTGCCAGTAGTGGTACGGGAAGCGGGCAGCCCCAGCATTTT

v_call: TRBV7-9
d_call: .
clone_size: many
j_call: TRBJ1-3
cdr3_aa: CASSSYTGGITIYF
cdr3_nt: TGTGCCAGCAGCTCCTATACGGGGGGAATCACCATATATTTT

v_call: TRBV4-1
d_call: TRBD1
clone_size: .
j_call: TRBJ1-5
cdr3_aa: CASKPFRGTTQPQHF
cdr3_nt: TGCGCCAGCAAGCCCTTCAGGGGGACCACTCAGCCCCAGCATTTT

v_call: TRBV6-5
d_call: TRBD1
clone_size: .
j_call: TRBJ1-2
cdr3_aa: CASSQQGVYGGYTF
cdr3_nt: TGTGCCAGCAGCCAACAGGGGGTATACGGTGGCTACACCTTC

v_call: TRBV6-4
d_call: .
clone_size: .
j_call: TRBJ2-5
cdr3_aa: CASPSLTSPQETQYF
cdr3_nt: TGTGCCAGCCCTAGTCTCACTAGTCCCCAAGAGACCCAGTACTTC

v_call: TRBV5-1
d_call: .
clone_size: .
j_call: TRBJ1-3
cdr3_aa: CASSGGPGGNTIYF
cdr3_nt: TGCGCCAGCAGCGGCGGGCCTGGGGGAAACACCATATATTTT

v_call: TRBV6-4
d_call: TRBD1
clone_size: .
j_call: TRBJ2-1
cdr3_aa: CASSDLTGASGSYNEQFF
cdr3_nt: TGTGCCAGCAGTGACTTGACAGGGGCATCGGGGTCCTACAATGAGCAGTTCTTC

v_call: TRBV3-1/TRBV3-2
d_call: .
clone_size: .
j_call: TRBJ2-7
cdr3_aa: CASSHTNSVVDEQYF
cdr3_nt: TGTGCCAGCAGCCACACGAATAGCGTGGTCGACGAGCAGTACTTC

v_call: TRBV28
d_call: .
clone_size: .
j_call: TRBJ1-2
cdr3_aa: CASRVFNPGGDGYTF
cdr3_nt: TGTGCCAGCAGGGTCTTTAACCCGGGGGGCGACGGCTACACCTTC

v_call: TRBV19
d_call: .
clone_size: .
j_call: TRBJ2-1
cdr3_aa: CASSVTLAGFLSSYNEQFF
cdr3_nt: TGTGCCAGTAGTGTCACACTCGCGGGGTTTCTTAGCTCCTACAATGAGCAGTTCTTC

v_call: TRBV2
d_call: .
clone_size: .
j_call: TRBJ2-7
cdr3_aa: CASSDFLTSYEQYF
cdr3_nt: TGTGCCAGCAGTGATTTCCTTACTTCGTACGAGCAGTACTTC

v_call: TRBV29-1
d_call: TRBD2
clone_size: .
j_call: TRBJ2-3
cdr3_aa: CSAETSGSTDTQYF
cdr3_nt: TGCAGCGCCGAGACTAGCGGTAGCACAGATACGCAGTATTTT

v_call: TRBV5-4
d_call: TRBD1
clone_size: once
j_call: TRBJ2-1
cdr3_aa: CASTSVDRGKNDEQFF
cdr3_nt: TGTGCCAGCACCTCAGTAGACAGGGGTAAGAACGATGAGCAGTTCTTC

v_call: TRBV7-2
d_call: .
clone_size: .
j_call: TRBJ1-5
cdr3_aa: CASSLQEFQPQHF
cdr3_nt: TGTGCCAGCAGCCTACAGGAGTTTCAGCCCCAGCATTTT

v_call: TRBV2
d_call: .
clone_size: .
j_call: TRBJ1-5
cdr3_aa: CASSGWGVSGNQPQHF
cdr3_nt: TGTGCCAGCTCGGGGTGGGGGGTTAGCGGTAATCAGCCCCAGCATTTT